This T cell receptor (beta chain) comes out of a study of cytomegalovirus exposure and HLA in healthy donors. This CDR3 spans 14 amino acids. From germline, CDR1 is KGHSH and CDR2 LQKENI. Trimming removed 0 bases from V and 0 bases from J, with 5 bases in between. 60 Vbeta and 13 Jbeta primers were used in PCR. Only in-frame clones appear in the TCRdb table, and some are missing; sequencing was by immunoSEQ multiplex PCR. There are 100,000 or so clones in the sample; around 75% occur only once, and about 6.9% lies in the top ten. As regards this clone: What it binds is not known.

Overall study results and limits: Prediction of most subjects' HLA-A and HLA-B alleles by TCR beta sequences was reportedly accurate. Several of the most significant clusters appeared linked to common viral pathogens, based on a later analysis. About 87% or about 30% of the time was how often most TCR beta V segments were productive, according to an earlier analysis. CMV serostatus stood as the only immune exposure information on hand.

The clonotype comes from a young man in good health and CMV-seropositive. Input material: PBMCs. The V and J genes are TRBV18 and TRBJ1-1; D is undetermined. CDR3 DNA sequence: TGTGCCAGCTCACCACCGAGCATGAACACTGAAGCTTTCTTT. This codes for CASSPPSMNTEAFF.